This TCR beta chain is drawn from a study of cytomegalovirus exposure and HLA in healthy donors. General study findings and limits: In a later analysis, across HLA loci, associated TCR counts were highest for DRB1, lowest for HLA-C.

As concerns this clone: No antigen is known for it.

Use of 60 Vbeta and 13 Jbeta primers characterized the PCR. TCRdb's copy holds only in-frame clones and misses some; the assay was immunoSEQ multiplex PCR. The table lists about 180,000 clones, 77% of them singletons. The CDR3 is 21 residues long. Germline V gene data show CDR1 as LGHNT and CDR2 as FRNRAP. V was cut by 0 bases and J by 1 base, with 27 bases left in between. The sequenced material came from PBMCs. The sequence was obtained from a man aged 18-30 years in good health and CMV-seronegative. The J gene is TRBJ1-1, the V gene TRBV12-5, with unresolved D. The CDR3, as DNA: TGTGCTAGTGGTTTGGTATCATTGGGAGACTTACCCTCTGAAACGAACACTGAAGCTTTCTTT. Its translation is CASGLVSLGDLPSETNTEAFF. The variable domain in full, with the rest retrieved from reference TRBV12-5 and TRBJ1-1, is DARVTQTPRHKVTEMGQEVTMRCQPILGHNTVFWYRQTMMQGLELLAYFRNRAPLDDSGMPKDRFSAEMPDATLATLKIQPSEPRDSAVYFCASGLVSLGDLPSETNTEAFFGQGTRLTVV.